Following are 32 T cell receptor beta chains from one sample sequenced in a study of blood T cell repertoires in COVID-19. The assay was immunoSEQ multiplex PCR, and TCRdb's table has in-frame clones only and misses some. The table includes a few hundred thousand clones, roughly 88% detected once. Specimen: peripheral blood. The receptors stem from a woman aged 30 to 39 with active or convalescent COVID-19.

This chain uses TRBV20-1 with TRBJ1-1; 8 bases fit TRBD1. The CDR3 contains 11 residues. Germline-derived CDR1 and CDR2 are DFQATT and SNEGSKA (reference sequence). The CDR3 sequence is CRGQGGTEAFF. CDR3 bases: TGCAGAGGACAGGGAGGCACTGAAGCTTTCTTT.

CDR3 in amino acids: CASSLAKRDGTQYF. For the CDR3, the DNA is TGTGCCAGCAGCTTGGCCAAGCGGGACGGGACCCAGTACTTC. This rearrangement joins TRBV5-4 to TRBJ2-5; TRBD2 agrees at 7 bases. The CDR3 is made up of 14 amino acids. V lost 0 bases and J lost 7; bases outside the gene matches: 6. The germline CDR1 and CDR2 sequences are SGHNT and YYREEE (reference sequence). Full variable domain (rest looked up from reference TRBV5-4 and TRBJ2-5): ETGVTQSPTHLIKTRGQQVTLRCSSQSGHNTVSWYQQALGQGPQFIFQYYREEENGRGNFPPRFSGLQFPNYSSELNVNALELDDSALYLCASSLAKRDGTQYFGPGTRLLVL.

CDR3 region: CASSRSPSSSGNTIYF. The CDR3 DNA follows: TGTGCCAGCAGCCGAAGCCCCTCGAGCTCTGGAAACACCATATATTTT. The chain combines TRBV5-6 with TRBJ1-3; D gene ambiguous. V gave up 4 bases and J gave up 0 bases, with 14 bases separating them. Per the germline V gene, CDR1 is SGHDT and CDR2 is YYEEEE. The CDR3 has 16 amino acids. The whole variable domain, remainder taken from reference TRBV5-6 and TRBJ1-3, is DAGVTQSPTHLIKTRGQQVTLRCSPKSGHDTVSWYQQALGQGPQFIFQYYEEEERQRGNFPDRFSGHQFPNYSSELNVNALLLGDSALYLCASSRSPSSSGNTIYFGEGSWLTVV.

The sample holds one count of this clone. The chain links TRBV7-9 to TRBJ1-3; D perhaps matches TRBD1 (5 bases). The germline gives CDR1 SEHNR, CDR2 FQNEAQ (reference sequence). The germline V and J ends were trimmed by 1 base and 5 bases, with 9 bases remaining between them. The CDR3 length is 14 residues. The CDR3 loop reads CASSLGRERNTIYF. Written as DNA, the CDR3 is TGTGCCAGCAGCTTAGGCAGGGAAAGAAACACCATATATTTT.

The chain links TRBV7-2 to TRBJ1-1, with TRBD1 matching over 7 bases. Unmatched junction bases numbered 10, after V lost 5 bases and J lost 7 bases. CDR3 length equals 14 residues. Germline CDR1 is SGHTA and CDR2 is FQGNSA. The CDR3 spells CASSARPGTDEAFF. DNA for the CDR3: TGTGCCAGCAGCGCGCGCCCCGGGACAGATGAAGCTTTCTTT. The full variable domain, rest sourced from reference TRBV7-2 and TRBJ1-1, is GAGVSQSPSNKVTEKGKDVELRCDPISGHTALYWYRQSLGQGLEFLIYFQGNSAPDKSGLPSDRFSAERTGGSVSTLTIQRTQQEDSAVYLCASSARPGTDEAFFGQGTRLTVV.

The chain recombines TRBV4-3 with TRBJ2-1, with 10 positions matching TRBD2. Germline loops: CDR1 LGHNA, CDR2 YSLEER. The CDR3 has 15 residues. J lost 7 bases, V lost 5 bases, and 8 bases had no gene match. The CDR3 here is CASSFSGGEGNEQFF. The CDR3 DNA reads TGCGCCAGCAGCTTCAGCGGGGGGGAAGGGAATGAGCAGTTCTTC.

A few counts support this clone. The chain uses TRBV19 and TRBJ1-6; 7 bases agree with TRBD1. CDR1 is LNHDA, CDR2 SQIVND, per germline (reference sequence). V shed 7 bases and J 10 bases; nucleotides not matched to a gene: 4. The CDR3 consists of 12 residues. This chain's CDR3 is CASNNRGSPLHF. The DNA of the CDR3 is TGTGCCAGTAATAACAGGGGATCACCCCTCCACTTT.

CDR3 DNA: TGTGCCAGCAGCTTTACTGCCTCTCAGGGCTACAATGAGCAGTTCTTC. Amino acids: CASSFTASQGYNEQFF. The V and J genes are TRBV5-6 and TRBJ2-1, with D perhaps TRBD1 (5 bases). Trimming cost V 2 bases and J 3 bases, with 15 bases left between them. Germline loops: CDR1 SGHDT, CDR2 YYEEEE. CDR3 length: 16 amino acids.

The V gene is TRBV20-1, the J gene TRBJ2-4; 10 positions agree with TRBD2. This CDR3 contains 13 residues. J lost 11 bases, V lost 3 bases, and 7 bases had no gene match. The V gene's germline CDR1 is DFQATT and CDR2 SNEGSKA (reference sequence). The CDR3 here is CSASGLAGEVQYF. CDR3 DNA: TGCAGTGCTAGTGGGCTAGCGGGGGAAGTTCAGTACTTC.

The gene calls are TRBV30 and TRBJ2-2, with 7 bases lining up with TRBD1. The length of the CDR3 is 16 residues. V dropped 4 bases and J dropped 5; count of bases not matched to a gene: 13. Germline CDR1 reads GTSNPN; CDR2 reads SVGIG (reference sequence). Written as DNA, the CDR3 is TGTGCCTGGAAAAAGGGAGTCGCCAGGGGGACCGGGGAGCTGTTTTTT. It is translated as CAWKKGVARGTGELFF.

The rearrangement uses TRBV5-1 and TRBJ1-2, with D perhaps matching TRBD1 (5 bases). The CDR3 runs to 12 residues. The germline V gene encodes CDR1 SGHRS and CDR2 YFSETQ. Trimming took 0 bases from V and 8 from J, leaving 8 bases between them. CDR3 sequence (DNA): TGCGCCAGCAGCTTGGCGGAGGGGGGCTACACCTTC. Its protein product is CASSLAEGGYTF.

The chain couples TRBV4-1 to TRBJ2-1; D perhaps matches TRBD2 (6 bases). The CDR3 length is 22 residues. V lost 0 bases and J 12 bases, leaving 39 bases between the germline ends. CDR1 MGHRA and CDR2 YSYEKL come from the germline V gene. In DNA, the CDR3 is TGCGCCAGCAGCCAAGATTGGCAGTGGTGGGACCTGCGGGGACTGTATCAGGTGGGGCAGTTCTTC. Its protein is CASSQDWQWWDLRGLYQVGQFF.

This chain's CDR3 is CASTQTVSGNTIYF. CDR3 nucleotides: TGTGCCAGCACTCAGACAGTCTCTGGAAACACCATATATTTT. This chain joins TRBV7-2 and TRBJ1-3; tentative D call: TRBD1 (5 bases). Between the trimmed V and J ends, which lost 7 bases and 0 bases, there was a span of 10 bases. The CDR3 sequence is 14 residues long. Germline assignment: CDR1 SGHTA and CDR2 FQGNSA.

The V and J genes are TRBV6-6 and TRBJ2-5, with 7 bases matching TRBD2. V lost 2 bases to trimming and J lost 5 bases; unmatched junction nucleotides: 8. The V gene's germline CDR1 is MNHNY and CDR2 SVGAGI (reference sequence). The CDR3 runs 15 residues. CDR3 bases: TGTGCCAGCAGTTACGGGGGGGTAGGAAGGGAGACCCAGTACTTC. Amino acid sequence: CASSYGGVGRETQYF.

This clone was observed a few times. The J gene is TRBJ1-2, the V gene TRBV19; the match to TRBD1 covers 7 bases. J lost 6 bases, V lost 3 bases, and 7 bases had no gene match. The CDR3 has 14 residues. Germline CDR1 reads LNHDA; CDR2 reads SQIVND (reference sequence). Here the CDR3 DNA reads TGTGCCAGTAGTATTAAGGGGGCGCTAAATGGCTACACCTTC. Translation gives CASSIKGALNGYTF.

The J gene is TRBJ2-2, the V gene TRBV6-5; D unclear. The CDR3 extends over 14 amino acids. Germline lookup yields CDR1 MNHEY and CDR2 SVGAGI. V lost 3 bases and J 2 bases, leaving 7 bases between the germline ends. CDR3 DNA sequence: TGTGCCAGCAGTTATTACAAAAACACCGGGGAGCTGTTTTTT. Amino acids: CASSYYKNTGELFF.

The rearrangement joins TRBV27 to TRBJ1-5; TRBD1 agrees at 10 bases. Germline CDR1 is MNHEY and CDR2 is SMNVEV (reference sequence). The J segment lost 7 bases and the V segment lost 5 bases, leaving 11 bases of the junction unmatched. This CDR3 has 16 residues. For the CDR3, the DNA is TGTGCCAGCAGTGCTTCCGGGACAGGGGTACGACAGCCCCAGCATTTT. Protein sequence: CASSASGTGVRQPQHF.

V gene TRBV21-1 combines with J gene TRBJ2-7; TRBD1, the D gene given by the table, was not confirmed from the DNA. TRBV21-1 is a recognized pseudogene. The length of the CDR3 is 11 residues. CDR3: CASSLRGWQYF. CDR3 bases: TGTGCCAGCAGCCTAAGGGGTTGGCAGTACTTC.

V gene TRBV6-6 combines with J gene TRBJ2-2; TRBD1 matches at 8 bases. V dropped 5 bases and J dropped 3; count of bases not matched to a gene: 14. Germline CDR1 reads MNHNY; CDR2 reads SVGAGI (reference sequence). The CDR3 loop spans 18 amino acids. The CDR3 region has the DNA TGTGCCAGCAGTCTTGTCCAGGGGGCGGTTTGGTACACCGGGGAGCTGTTTTTT. Its translation is CASSLVQGAVWYTGELFF.

The rearrangement links TRBV9 to TRBJ2-3; 9 bases align to TRBD1. V lost 1 base, J lost 5 bases, and 8 bases stayed unmatched. CDR3 length: 16 residues. CDR1 SGDLS and CDR2 YYNGEE come from the germline V gene. The DNA for the CDR3 is TGTGCCAGCAGCGTAAAACAGGGGGCAGCTCGAGATACGCAGTATTTT. Residues: CASSVKQGAARDTQYF.

This clone was detected once. The V and J genes are TRBV7-6 and TRBJ2-7; 7 bases map to TRBD1. With V trimmed by 6 bases and J by 3 bases, 14 bases remained unmatched. Per germline, CDR1 SGHVS and CDR2 FNYEAQ. This CDR3 comprises 16 residues. CDR3 DNA sequence: TGTGCCAGCAGTCAGGGGGACGGACGGGGAAACTACGAGCAGTACTTC. This encodes CASSQGDGRGNYEQYF.

The chain's CDR3 is CASSLGGLLNEQFF. DNA of the CDR3: TGTGCCAGCAGCTTAGGCGGGCTCCTCAATGAGCAGTTCTTC. The rearrangement links TRBV7-2 to TRBJ2-1; D is possibly TRBD2 (5 bases). The germline CDR1 and CDR2 sequences are SGHTA and FQGNSA. V lost 1 base, J lost 6 bases, and 10 bases lay in between. The CDR3 is made up of 14 amino acids.

The V and J genes are TRBV3-1 (or the pseudogene TRBV3-2) and TRBJ2-3; tentatively, D is TRBD1 (6 bases). Trimming shortened V by 2 bases and J by 6 bases, and 12 bases separated the two germline ends. This CDR3 has 14 residues. CDR1 is LGHDT and CDR2 is YNNKEL in the germline V gene (reference sequence). The CDR3 is CASSQNRAGDTQYF. The CDR3 DNA reads TGTGCCAGCAGCCAAAACAGGGCAGGGGATACGCAGTATTTT.

The chain is built from TRBV19 and TRBJ1-1; D perhaps matches TRBD1 (5 bases). CDR3 size: 16 residues. The V end was cut by 2 bases, the J end by 2 bases, with 15 bases between. Germline V lookup: CDR1 LNHDA, CDR2 SQIVND (reference sequence). This chain's CDR3 is CASSIRGSYANTEAFF. CDR3 DNA sequence: TGTGCCAGTAGTATAAGGGGCAGTTATGCAAACACTGAAGCTTTCTTT. Full variable domain (remainder filled in from reference TRBV19 and TRBJ1-1): DGGITQSPKYLFRKEGQNVTLSCEQNLNHDAMYWYRQDPGQGLRLIYYSQIVNDFQKGDIAEGYSVSREKKESFPLTVTSAQKNPTAFYLCASSIRGSYANTEAFFGQGTRLTVV.

The chain is built from TRBV7-9 and TRBJ1-1; 9 nucleotides line up with TRBD1. Trimming cost V 2 bases and J 9 bases; bases outside gene matches: 7. Germline V gives CDR1 SEHNR, CDR2 FQNEAQ (reference sequence). CDR3 length equals 14 residues. This CDR3 is CASSLPGQGGKAFF. The CDR3 DNA reads as TGTGCCAGCAGCTTACCGGGACAGGGAGGAAAAGCTTTCTTT.

The chain couples TRBV4-2 to TRBJ2-5; D is perhaps TRBD2 (6 bases). V was shortened by 4 bases and J by 3 bases, with 18 bases between the two germline ends. The CDR3 consists of 16 residues. Germline CDR1 reads LGHNA; CDR2 reads YNFKEQ. CDR3 nucleotide sequence: TGTGCCAGCAGCCCCGGTGGGGCGGGACTTGAAGAGACCCAGTACTTC. Translation gives CASSPGGAGLEETQYF.

The chain joins TRBV3-1 (or the pseudogene TRBV3-2) to TRBJ1-6; 7 nucleotides align to TRBD1. The CDR3 totals 23 residues. V gave up 0 bases and J gave up 0 bases; unmatched junction bases: 20. The germline V gene encodes CDR1 LGHDT and CDR2 YNNKEL (reference sequence). The CDR3 region has the DNA TGTGCCAGCAGCCAAGATTCTAGGCCGTTTAGGGGGCACAGGAGCTCCTATAATTCACCCCTCCACTTT. This translates into CASSQDSRPFRGHRSSYNSPLHF.

The chain joins TRBV4-3 to TRBJ2-7, with 11 bases that match TRBD2. The CDR3 is made up of 17 amino acids. Germline loops: CDR1 LGHNA, CDR2 YSLEER. V lost 2 bases to trimming and J lost 0 bases; unmatched junction nucleotides: 6. The CDR3 bases are TGCGCCAGCAGCCAACCTCATAGCGGGGGGGTCTCCTACGAGCAGTACTTC. Protein sequence: CASSQPHSGGVSYEQYF.

The CDR3 loop is CASTLASGQGIQPQHF. Written as DNA, the CDR3 is TGTGCCAGCACCCTTGCCTCCGGACAGGGTATTCAGCCCCAGCATTTT. The rearrangement links TRBV28 to TRBJ1-5; 8 bases match TRBD1. V shed 7 bases and J 6 bases; nucleotides not matched to a gene: 14. Germline values: CDR1 MDHEN, CDR2 SYDVKM. CDR3 size: 16 residues.

This clone was observed a few times. CDR3 sequence: CASSPGGGVTEAFF. The CDR3 coding sequence is TGTGCCAGCAGCCCCGGAGGGGGGGTGACTGAAGCTTTCTTT. The chain recombines TRBV5-6 with TRBJ1-1; D perhaps matches TRBD1 (6 bases). Germline assignment: CDR1 SGHDT and CDR2 YYEEEE. Trimming stripped 4 bases from V and 5 bases from J, with 15 bases between. The CDR3 extends over 14 amino acids.

The chain links TRBV7-9 to TRBJ2-5; 11 bases agree with TRBD2. The J segment lost 5 bases and the V segment lost 2 bases, leaving 4 bases of the junction unmatched. The CDR3 runs 15 residues. Germline loops: CDR1 SEHNR, CDR2 FQNEAQ (reference sequence). CDR3 sequence reads: CASSLSSGGAETQYF. The CDR3 nucleotides are TGTGCCAGCAGCTTAAGTAGCGGGGGGGCGGAGACCCAGTACTTC.

The chain couples TRBV6-2 or TRBV6-3 to TRBJ2-2; 16 bases are shared with TRBD2. Germline V CDR1 and CDR2: MNHEY, SVGEGT. CDR3 size: 18 residues. V shed 6 bases, J shed 3 bases, and the junction held 7 bases outside the gene matches. The CDR3 sequence is CASSQGLAGGPDTGELFF. The CDR3 DNA is TGTGCCAGCAGCCAGGGACTAGCGGGGGGGCCGGACACCGGGGAGCTGTTTTTT.